This TCR beta chain was observed in a study of blood T cell repertoires in COVID-19. Study-level background: Italy, Spain and the United States were the sources of the convalescent and acute COVID-19 samples. T cells, B-cell-depleted T cells, or PBMCs provided the cDNA or gDNA that served as material.

Authors' processing steps: From reference gene primer amplification, estimates of nucleated cell counts were derived. Sequenced by immunoSEQ multiplex PCR; TCRdb stores in-frame clones only, minus some. The V and J calls and clone size are taken from that table; D and trimming were inferred from the DNA. Of 64,000 or so clones in the sample, 80% to 85% are singletons; the top ten hold around an eighth. The germline V gene encodes CDR1 SGHRS and CDR2 YFSETQ. The CDR3 length is 12 residues. Trimming pared 3 bases from V and 6 bases from J, leaving 8 bases between. The V call is TRBV5-1, the J call TRBJ2-3, with unresolved D. The TCR comes from a human donor in a cohort sampled during active COVID-19. The material sequenced was peripheral blood. CDR3 amino acids: CASSSNGDTQYF. As DNA, the CDR3 is TGCGCCAGCAGCTCAAACGGGGATACGCAGTATTTT.